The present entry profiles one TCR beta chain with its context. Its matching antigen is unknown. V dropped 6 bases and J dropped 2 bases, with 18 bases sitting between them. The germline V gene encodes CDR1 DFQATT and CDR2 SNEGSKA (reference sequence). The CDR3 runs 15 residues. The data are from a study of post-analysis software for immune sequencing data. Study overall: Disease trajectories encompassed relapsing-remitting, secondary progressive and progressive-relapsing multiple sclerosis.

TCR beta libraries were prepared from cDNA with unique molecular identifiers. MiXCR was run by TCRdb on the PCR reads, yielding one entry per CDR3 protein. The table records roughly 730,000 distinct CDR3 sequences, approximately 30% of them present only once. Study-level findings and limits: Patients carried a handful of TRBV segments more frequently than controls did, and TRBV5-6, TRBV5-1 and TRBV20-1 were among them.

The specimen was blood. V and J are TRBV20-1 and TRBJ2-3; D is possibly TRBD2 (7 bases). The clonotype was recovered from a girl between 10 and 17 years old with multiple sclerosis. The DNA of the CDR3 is TGCAGTGCCTTTGGGGGGGACACCTTCACAGATACGCAGTATTTT. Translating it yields CSAFGGDTFTDTQYF.